This T cell receptor (beta chain) was profiled in a study of blood T cell repertoires in COVID-19. Under the authors' procedure: From reference gene primer amplification, estimates of nucleated cell counts were derived. Some clones are missing from TCRdb's copy, which holds only in-frame ones; the method was immunoSEQ multiplex PCR. The V and J calls and the clone size are those of that table, but D and trimming were determined from the DNA. Among about 17,000 clones, approximately 84% were seen once, and the ten largest hold about 16%. Trimming at V came to 5 bases and at J to 10 bases, leaving 10 bases not matched to a gene. The CDR3 has 15 residues. Germline-derived CDR1 and CDR2 are MNHEY and SVGAGI.

This receptor was obtained from a human donor with active COVID-19. The donor label of this sample is uncertain. The V gene is TRBV6-5, the J gene TRBJ1-6, with 8 bases aligning to TRBD1. Sequencing was done on a sample of peripheral blood. The CDR3 is CASSPGDRGKSPLHF. In nucleotides, the CDR3 is TGTGCCAGCAGTCCGGGAGACAGGGGAAAATCACCCCTCCACTTT.